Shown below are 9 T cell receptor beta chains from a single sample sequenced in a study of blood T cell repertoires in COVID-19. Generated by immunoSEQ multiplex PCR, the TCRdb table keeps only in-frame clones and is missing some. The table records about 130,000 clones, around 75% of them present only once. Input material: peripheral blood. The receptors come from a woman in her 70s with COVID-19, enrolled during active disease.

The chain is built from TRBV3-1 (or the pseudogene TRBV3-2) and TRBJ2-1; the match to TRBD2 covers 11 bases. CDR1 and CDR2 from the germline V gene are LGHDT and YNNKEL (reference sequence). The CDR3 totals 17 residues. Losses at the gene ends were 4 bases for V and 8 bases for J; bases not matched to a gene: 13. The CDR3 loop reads CASSPISGGAHLDEQFF. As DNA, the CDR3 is TGTGCCAGCAGCCCTATTAGCGGGGGGGCCCATTTGGATGAGCAGTTCTTC.

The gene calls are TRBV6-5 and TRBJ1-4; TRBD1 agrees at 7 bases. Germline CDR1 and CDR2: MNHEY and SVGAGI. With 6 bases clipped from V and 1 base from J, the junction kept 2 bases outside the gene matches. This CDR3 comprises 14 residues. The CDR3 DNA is TGTGCCAGCAGGAGGGGGCAAACTAATGAAAAACTGTTTTTT. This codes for CASRRGQTNEKLFF.

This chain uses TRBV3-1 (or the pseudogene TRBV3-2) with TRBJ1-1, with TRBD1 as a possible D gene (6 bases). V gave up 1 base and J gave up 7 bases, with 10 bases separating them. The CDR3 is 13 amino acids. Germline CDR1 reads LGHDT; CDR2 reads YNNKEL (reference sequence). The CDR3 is CASSQGTAIEAFF. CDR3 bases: TGTGCCAGCAGCCAAGGGACAGCAATTGAAGCTTTCTTT.

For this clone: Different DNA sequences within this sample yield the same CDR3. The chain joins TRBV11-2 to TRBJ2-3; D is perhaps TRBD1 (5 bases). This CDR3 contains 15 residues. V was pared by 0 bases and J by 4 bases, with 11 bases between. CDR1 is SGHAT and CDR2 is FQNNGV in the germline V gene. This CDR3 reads CASSLEGAGADTQYF. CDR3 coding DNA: TGTGCCAGCAGCTTAGAAGGGGCTGGCGCAGATACGCAGTATTTT. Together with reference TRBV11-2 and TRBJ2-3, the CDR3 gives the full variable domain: EAGVAQSPRYKIIEKRQSVAFWCNPISGHATLYWYQQILGQGPKLLIQFQNNGVVDDSQLPKDRFSAERLKGVDSTLKIQPAKLEDSAVYLCASSLEGAGADTQYFGPGTRLTVL.

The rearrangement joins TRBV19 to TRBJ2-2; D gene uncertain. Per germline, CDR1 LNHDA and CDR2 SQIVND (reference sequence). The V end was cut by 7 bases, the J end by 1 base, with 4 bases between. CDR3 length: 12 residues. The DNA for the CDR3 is TGTGCCAGTAATCTGAACACCGGGGAGCTGTTTTTT. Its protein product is CASNLNTGELFF. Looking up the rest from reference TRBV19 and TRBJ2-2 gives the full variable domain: DGGITQSPKYLFRKEGQNVTLSCEQNLNHDAMYWYRQDPGQGLRLIYYSQIVNDFQKGDIAEGYSVSREKKESFPLTVTSAQKNPTAFYLCASNLNTGELFFGEGSRLTVL.

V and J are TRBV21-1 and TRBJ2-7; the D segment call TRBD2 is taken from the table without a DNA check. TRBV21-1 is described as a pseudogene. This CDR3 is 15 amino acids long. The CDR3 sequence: CASSNTKSTPYEQYF. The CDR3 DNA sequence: TGTGCCAGCAGCAACACGAAGAGCACCCCCTACGAGCAGTACTTC.

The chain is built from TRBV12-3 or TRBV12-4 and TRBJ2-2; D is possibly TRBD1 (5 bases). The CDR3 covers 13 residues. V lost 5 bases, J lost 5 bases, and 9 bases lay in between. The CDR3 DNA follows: TGTGCCAGCAGTGGCAGGGTAACCGGGGAGCTGTTTTTT. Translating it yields CASSGRVTGELFF.

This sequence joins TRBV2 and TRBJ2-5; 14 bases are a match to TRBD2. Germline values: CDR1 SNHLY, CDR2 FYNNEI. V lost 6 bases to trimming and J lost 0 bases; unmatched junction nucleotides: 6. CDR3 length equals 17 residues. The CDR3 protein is CASRAGLAGVHQETQYF. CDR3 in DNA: TGTGCCAGCAGGGCGGGACTAGCGGGGGTCCACCAAGAGACCCAGTACTTC.

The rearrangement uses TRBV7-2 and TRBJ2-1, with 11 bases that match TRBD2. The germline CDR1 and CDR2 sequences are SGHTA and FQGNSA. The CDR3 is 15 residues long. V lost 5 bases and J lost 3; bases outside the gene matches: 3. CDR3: CASSLTSGDYNEQFF. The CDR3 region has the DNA TGTGCCAGCAGCCTGACTAGCGGGGACTACAATGAGCAGTTCTTC.